This T cell receptor beta chain was obtained from a study of OX40 agonist ivuxolimab in advanced cancers. At the level of the study: Every 2 weeks, patients got intravenous ivuxolimab at one of six dose levels (0.01-10 mg/kg).

CDR1 is MGHDK, CDR2 SYGVNS, per germline. Trimming removed 6 bases from V and 9 bases from J, with 9 bases in between. CDR3 length equals 11 residues. Some clones are missing from TCRdb's copy, which holds only in-frame ones; the method was immunoSEQ multiplex PCR. The data contain tens of thousands of clones, about four fifths of them singletons. Specimen: CD4+ or CD8+ T cells sorted from blood, collected in a trial of the OX40 agonist ivuxolimab. J is TRBJ2-1 and V is TRBV25-1; D perhaps matches TRBD2 (5 bases). The sequence came from an adult with an advanced solid tumor such as melanoma, head and neck, liver or kidney cancer. The CDR3 sequence is CASRGASEQFF. For the CDR3, the DNA is TGTGCCAGCAGGGGAGCCAGTGAGCAGTTCTTC.